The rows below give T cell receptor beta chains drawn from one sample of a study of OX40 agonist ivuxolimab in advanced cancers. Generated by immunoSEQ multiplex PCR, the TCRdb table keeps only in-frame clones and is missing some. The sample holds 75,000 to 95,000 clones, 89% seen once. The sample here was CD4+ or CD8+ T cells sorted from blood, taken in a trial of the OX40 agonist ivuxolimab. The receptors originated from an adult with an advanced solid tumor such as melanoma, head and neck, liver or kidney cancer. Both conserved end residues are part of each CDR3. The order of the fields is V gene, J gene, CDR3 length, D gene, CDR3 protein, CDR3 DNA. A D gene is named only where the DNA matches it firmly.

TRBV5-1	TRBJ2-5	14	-	CASSPEGPGETQYF	TGCGCCAGCAGCCCCGAGGGGCCGGGGGAGACCCAGTACTTC
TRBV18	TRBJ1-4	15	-	CASSPRTDLNEKLFF	TGTGCCAGCTCACCAAGGACAGATCTAAATGAAAAACTGTTTTTT
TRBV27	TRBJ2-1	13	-	CASSLSPYNEQFF	TGTGCCAGCAGTTTATCTCCCTACAATGAGCAGTTCTTC
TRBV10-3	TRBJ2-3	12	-	CATTGSTDTQYF	TGTGCCACAACGGGGAGCACAGATACGCAGTATTTT
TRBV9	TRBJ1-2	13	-	CASSVGPNYGYTF	TGTGCCAGCAGCGTGGGCCCTAACTATGGCTACACCTTC
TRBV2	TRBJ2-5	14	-	CASSEALSIETQYF	TGTGCCAGCAGTGAAGCGCTTTCCATAGAGACCCAGTACTTC
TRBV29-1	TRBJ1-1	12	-	CSVEEITVEAFF	TGCAGCGTTGAAGAAATAACAGTCGAAGCTTTCTTT
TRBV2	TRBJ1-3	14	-	CASSGQFSGNTIYF	TGTGCCAGCAGTGGCCAGTTTTCTGGAAACACCATATATTTT
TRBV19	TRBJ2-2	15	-	CATRRGALGTGELFF	TGTGCCACTCGACGGGGGGCGCTGGGCACCGGGGAGCTGTTTTTT
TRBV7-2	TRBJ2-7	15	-	CASSFMGLIYDGQYF	TGTGCCAGCAGTTTCATGGGACTTATCTACGATGGGCAGTACTTC
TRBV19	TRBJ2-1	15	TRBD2	CASSRGSGRYNEQFF	TGTGCCAGTAGTAGGGGAAGCGGGAGGTACAATGAGCAGTTCTTC
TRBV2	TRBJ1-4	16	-	CASSTKLIGVNEKLFF	TGTGCCAGCAGCACCAAATTGATCGGGGTTAATGAAAAACTGTTTTTT
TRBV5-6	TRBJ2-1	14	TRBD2	CASSLGLAYNEQFF	TGTGCCAGCAGCCTGGGACTAGCGTACAATGAGCAGTTCTTC
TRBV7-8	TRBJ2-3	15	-	CASSLVRGDADTQYF	TGTGCCAGCAGCTTAGTTCGGGGCGACGCAGATACGCAGTATTTT
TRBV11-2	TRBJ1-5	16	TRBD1	CASSPGPQGVNQPQHF	TGTGCCAGCAGCCCGGGACCACAGGGGGTCAATCAGCCCCAGCATTTT
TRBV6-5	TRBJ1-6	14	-	CASTQALTVSPLHF	TGTGCCAGCACTCAAGCCCTGACAGTTTCACCCCTCCACTTT
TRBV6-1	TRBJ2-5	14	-	CASIRGAGPETQYF	TGTGCCAGCATCAGGGGAGCGGGTCCAGAGACCCAGTACTTC
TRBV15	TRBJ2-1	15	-	CATSSWTSVGNEQFF	TGTGCCACCAGCAGCTGGACCTCGGTAGGCAATGAGCAGTTCTTC
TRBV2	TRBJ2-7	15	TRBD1	CASSEFAGGSYEQYF	TGTGCCAGCAGTGAATTCGCAGGGGGCTCCTACGAGCAGTACTTC
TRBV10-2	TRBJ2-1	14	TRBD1	CASRRQGSYNEQFF	TGCGCCAGCAGAAGACAGGGCTCCTACAATGAGCAGTTCTTC
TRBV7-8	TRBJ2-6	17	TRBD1	CASSPGQASSGANVLTF	TGTGCCAGCAGCCCCGGACAGGCCAGCTCTGGGGCCAACGTCCTGACTTTC
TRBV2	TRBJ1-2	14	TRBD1	CASRGDSVSYGYTF	TGTGCCAGCAGAGGGGACAGTGTCTCTTATGGCTACACCTTC
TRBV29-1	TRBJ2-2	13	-	CSTRWTNTGELFF	TGCAGCACTCGTTGGACGAACACCGGGGAGCTGTTTTTT